Below, one TCR beta chain is given with its context. The target antigen is unknown. A junction boundary mismatches the germline segment, possibly from a read error. This sample stems from a study of CD8+CD57+ T cells in acquired aplastic anemia. Study context: Sorting CD4+ and CD8+ cells gave DNA averaging approximately 3 ug.

General study results and limits: Around 27 CD8+ CDR3 sequences occurred in both the patients and the controls.

The authors sequenced patients whose flow cytometry had shown CD8+CD57+ cell expansion. Each of the patients presented with severe acquired aplastic anemia. Untreated patients provided the blood samples, with no therapy given before sampling. The germline V gene encodes CDR1 SGDLS and CDR2 YYNGEE. The CDR3 extends over 15 amino acids. Genomic DNA constituted the template upon which TCR beta VDJ and CDR3 profiling was performed. A single record per CDR3 protein comes from TCRdb applying MiXCR to the reads. The table lists roughly 250,000 distinct CDR3 sequences, less than 85% of them singletons, with approximately 42% in the top ten.

The specimen was sorted CD4+, CD8+, or CD8+CD57+ T cells (not recorded which) from PBMCs. The chain employs TRBV9 and TRBJ1-1; D uncertain. The origin of this receptor is a human donor with aplastic anemia. CDR3 DNA sequence: TGTGCCAGCAGCTTAGAGCCGACAACGAACTCTGAAGCTTTCTTT. Its translation: CASSLEPTTNSEAFF.